Presented here are 25 T cell receptor beta chains from one specimen sequenced in a study of early T cells in non-severe SARS-CoV-2 infection. A single record per CDR3 protein comes from TCRdb applying MiXCR to the 5' RACE reads. The table has about 50,000 distinct CDR3 sequences, 9.3% seen once. The sequenced sample consisted of whole blood. These receptors came from an adult who was a healthcare worker with PCR-confirmed SARS-CoV-2 infection or an uninfected control (not recorded which).

This clonotype was seen ten or more times. The J gene is TRBJ2-3, the V gene TRBV28; D tentatively fits TRBD1 or TRBD2 (5 bases each). Germline values: CDR1 MDHEN, CDR2 SYDVKM. V dropped 5 bases and J dropped 2 bases, with 11 bases sitting between them. The CDR3 is 14 amino acids. CDR3 sequence: CASSRDGNTDTQYF. The CDR3 nucleotides read TGTGCCAGCAGTCGGGACGGCAACACAGATACGCAGTATTTT. Together with reference TRBV28 and TRBJ2-3, the CDR3 gives the full variable domain: DVKVTQSSRYLVKRTGEKVFLECVQDMDHENMFWYRQDPGLGLRLIYFSYDVKMKEKGDIPEGYSVSREKKERFSLILESASTNQTSMYLCASSRDGNTDTQYFGPGTRLTVL.

This clonotype was detected only a few times. The chain is built from TRBV11-2 and TRBJ1-2; D is perhaps TRBD1 (5 bases). CDR3 size: 15 residues. The germline gives CDR1 SGHAT, CDR2 FQNNGV. V shed 4 bases and J shed 9 bases, with 21 bases lying between them. The CDR3 here is CASSSIGADPISYTF. The CDR3 region has the DNA TGTGCCAGCAGCTCCATAGGGGCAGATCCTATTAGCTACACCTTC.

This clonotype occurred many times. The V call is TRBV6-6, the J call TRBJ1-5; 9 positions match TRBD1. Germline lookup yields CDR1 MNHNY and CDR2 SVGAGI (reference sequence). The CDR3 is 18 residues long. J gave up 4 bases and V 4 bases, and 14 bases lay outside the gene matches. The CDR3 region has the DNA TGTGCCAGCAGTTTCCTTTACGGACAGGGGAAGGGGAATCAGCCCCAGCATTTT. It encodes CASSFLYGQGKGNQPQHF.

This clonotype has only a few counts. The chain employs TRBV5-1 and TRBJ2-5; no clear D gene. Germline CDR1 SGHRS, CDR2 YFSETQ. The germline V and J ends were trimmed by 6 bases and 1 base, with 13 bases remaining between them. The CDR3 has 14 residues. This CDR3 is CASTSRQPQETQYF. CDR3 in DNA: TGCGCCAGCACCTCGAGGCAGCCCCAAGAGACCCAGTACTTC.

This clonotype has ten or more counts. CDR3 sequence reads: CASSSPSKGELNTEAFF. In nucleotides, the CDR3 is TGTGCCAGCAGCTCACCCAGTAAAGGGGAACTGAACACTGAAGCTTTCTTT. The gene calls are TRBV5-4 and TRBJ1-1; possibly TRBD1 for D (5 bases). The germline V and J ends were trimmed by 3 bases and 0 bases, with 18 bases remaining between them. Germline V gene lookup returns CDR1 SGHNT and CDR2 YYREEE (reference sequence). CDR3 size: 17 residues.

This clonotype was counted many times. The genes are TRBV24-1 and TRBJ2-1; D ambiguous. This CDR3 region has 16 residues. Trimming pared 6 bases from V and 5 bases from J, leaving 19 bases between. Germline CDR1 and CDR2: KGHDR and SFDVKD. The CDR3 protein is CATSSDPAARNNEQFF. CDR3 sequence (DNA): TGTGCCACCAGTTCGGACCCCGCGGCGAGAAACAATGAGCAGTTCTTC.

Only a few counts were recorded for this clonotype. The chain joins TRBV5-1 to TRBJ2-7, with 8 bases fitting TRBD1. This CDR3 is 14 amino acids long. J gave up 3 bases and V 4 bases, and 6 bases lay outside the gene matches. Germline V lookup: CDR1 SGHRS, CDR2 YFSETQ. The CDR3 spells CASSPRTGNYEQYF. CDR3 nucleotides: TGCGCCAGCAGCCCGAGGACAGGGAACTACGAGCAGTACTTC.

This clonotype showed up many times. The chain links TRBV29-1 to TRBJ2-5; TRBD1 might be the D (5 bases). The ends were cut back, 4 bases at V and 5 bases at J, with 14 bases in the middle. Germline V gene lookup returns CDR1 SQVTM and CDR2 ANQGSEA. CDR3 length: 13 amino acids. The CDR3 loop is CSVVNRTAETQYF. The CDR3 DNA sequence: TGCAGCGTTGTGAACAGGACCGCCGAGACCCAGTACTTC.

There are many counts of this clonotype. V and J are TRBV10-3 and TRBJ2-5; D gene uncertain. V was shortened by 6 bases and J by 0 bases, with 2 bases between the two germline ends. Germline V CDR1 and CDR2: ENHRY, SYGVKD. This CDR3 has 11 residues. The CDR3 nucleotides are TGTGCCATCAGAAACCAAGAGACCCAGTACTTC. This encodes CAIRNQETQYF.

Comments on this clonotype: A read error may be the cause here, since a much bigger clone is one base away. V gene TRBV9 combines with J gene TRBJ2-1; 12 positions match TRBD2. The germline V gene encodes CDR1 SGDLS and CDR2 YYNGEE. V shed 4 bases, J shed 8 bases, and the junction held 7 bases outside the gene matches. CDR3 length: 15 amino acids. CDR3 protein: CASSIGLAGGYEQFF. CDR3 in DNA: TGTGCCAGCAGCATAGGGCTAGCGGGAGGGTATGAGCAGTTCTTC.

This clonotype was counted many times. The chain employs TRBV23-1 and TRBJ2-7, with TRBD1 matching over 10 bases. TRBV23-1 qualifies as an ORF whose function is uncertain. V shed 6 bases and J 2 bases; nucleotides not matched to a gene: 16. This CDR3 spans 18 amino acids. The CDR3, as DNA: TGCGCCAGCAGACCCGGGACAGGGGATTCTGTGAGGGCCTACGAGCAGTACTTC. This gives the protein CASRPGTGDSVRAYEQYF.

This clonotype was seen repeatedly, ten times or more. This chain uses TRBV5-6 with TRBJ2-1; 12 bases match TRBD2. There are 16 residues in the CDR3. Germline assignment: CDR1 SGHDT and CDR2 YYEEEE. Losses at the gene ends were 0 bases for V and 11 bases for J; bases not matched to a gene: 9. The CDR3 DNA sequence: TGTGCCAGCAGCTTGGCTCTACTAGCGGGAGGCTTTAAGCAGTTCTTC. This sequence encodes CASSLALLAGGFKQFF.

This clonotype was counted many times. The CDR3 is CASSLGGSYYNEQFF. Here the CDR3 DNA reads TGTGCCAGCAGTTTAGGCGGGAGCTATTACAATGAGCAGTTCTTC. This rearrangement joins TRBV28 to TRBJ2-1; 7 bases agree with TRBD2. Trimming at V came to 2 bases and at J to 4 bases, leaving 5 bases not matched to a gene. Per germline, CDR1 MDHEN and CDR2 SYDVKM. The CDR3 totals 15 residues.

The rearrangement joins TRBV28 to TRBJ2-1, with D possibly being TRBD1 (5 bases). Germline CDR1 MDHEN, CDR2 SYDVKM. The CDR3 contains 17 residues. The V and J ends lost 2 bases and 0 bases respectively, with 14 bases between them. This chain's CDR3 is CASSLTGSPFSYNEQFF. CDR3 coding DNA: TGTGCCAGCAGTTTAACAGGCAGCCCTTTCTCCTACAATGAGCAGTTCTTC.

The sample holds many counts of this clonotype. The chain has TRBV11-2 and TRBJ1-1, with D unresolved. CDR3 length: 13 amino acids. Trimming stripped 5 bases from V and 7 bases from J, with 14 bases between. Germline V lookup: CDR1 SGHAT, CDR2 FQNNGV. CDR3 sequence (DNA): TGTGCCAGCAGCCAAAAAGGAGGGCGTGAAGCTTTCTTT. Amino acid sequence: CASSQKGGREAFF.

The table lists this clonotype with a few counts. The chain is built from TRBV4-3 and TRBJ2-1, with D unresolved. The CDR3 sequence is 15 residues long. Germline CDR1 reads LGHNA; CDR2 reads YSLEER. V was shortened by 0 bases and J by 1 base, with 7 bases between the two germline ends. CDR3: CASSQDWVSYNEQFF. The CDR3 DNA sequence: TGCGCCAGCAGCCAAGACTGGGTGTCCTACAATGAGCAGTTCTTC.

This clonotype was observed many times. The gene calls are TRBV29-1 and TRBJ1-1, with TRBD1 as a possible D gene (5 bases). Per the germline V gene, CDR1 is SQVTM and CDR2 is ANQGSEA. The CDR3 runs 12 residues. V lost 4 bases, J lost 5 bases, and 11 bases lay in between. CDR3: CSVGQGRTEAFF. As DNA, the CDR3 is TGCAGCGTTGGGCAGGGCCGGACTGAAGCTTTCTTT.

This clonotype was found a few times. The chain carries TRBV6-2 or TRBV6-3 and TRBJ2-1; 9 positions match TRBD2. This CDR3 region has 13 residues. Trimming cost V 6 bases and J 3 bases; bases outside gene matches: 0. Germline lookup yields CDR1 MNHEY and CDR2 SVGEGT. The CDR3: CASRTSGYNEQFF. The CDR3 DNA follows: TGTGCCAGCAGGACTAGCGGCTACAATGAGCAGTTCTTC.

This clonotype was found many times. The chain carries TRBV18 and TRBJ2-7; TRBD2 matches at 8 bases. The CDR3 is made up of 16 amino acids. Germline CDR1 reads KGHSH; CDR2 reads LQKENI. V shed 3 bases, J shed 0 bases, and the junction held 7 bases outside the gene matches. CDR3 DNA sequence: TGTGCCAGCTCACCGCGCGGAAGCGGGAGCTCCTACGAGCAGTACTTC. It specifies CASSPRGSGSSYEQYF.

The gene calls are TRBV29-1 and TRBJ1-2, with D possibly TRBD1 on 5 matching bases. Trimming removed 6 bases at V and 1 base at J, with 15 bases between. Looked up from germline, CDR1 is SQVTM and CDR2 is ANQGSEA. CDR3 length: 14 residues. The CDR3 nucleotides are TGCAGCGTGGACAATTCTTGGCTTAACTATGGCTACACCTTC. Translation gives CSVDNSWLNYGYTF.

The table lists this clonotype with many counts. This sequence joins TRBV12-3 or TRBV12-4 and TRBJ2-1, with a possible D match to TRBD2 (6 bases). V dropped 6 bases and J dropped 8 bases, with 20 bases sitting between them. CDR3 length: 15 amino acids. In DNA, the CDR3 is TGTGCCAGCAGCTTGAGGACCGGGACTGGGGATGAGCAGTTCTTC. It is translated as CASSLRTGTGDEQFF.

This clonotype was observed at least ten times. This rearrangement joins TRBV4-1 to TRBJ1-1; no definite D call. Trimming removed 0 bases at V and 8 bases at J, with 13 bases between. Germline V CDR1 and CDR2: MGHRA, YSYEKL. The CDR3 length is 14 residues. The CDR3 DNA reads as TGCGCCAGCAGCCAAGACGGGGTTGCGACGGAAGCTTTCTTT. Translated, it gives CASSQDGVATEAFF.

This clonotype was seen at least ten times. The chain is built from TRBV12-3 or TRBV12-4 and TRBJ1-4, with 7 bases lining up with TRBD1. V shed 6 bases, J shed 17 bases, and the junction held 15 bases outside the gene matches. This CDR3 region has 13 residues. The CDR3 DNA is TGTGCCAGCAGCCCGACCGAACGGGACAGACGCTTTTTT. This gives the protein CASSPTERDRRFF.

This rearrangement joins TRBV6-5 to TRBJ2-3, with 13 bases aligning to TRBD2. This CDR3 comprises 16 residues. V trimming: 6 bases; J trimming: 5 bases; junction bases outside the gene matches: 8. Germline loops: CDR1 MNHEY, CDR2 SVGAGI. The CDR3: CASRPLAGGPGDTQYF. The CDR3 coding sequence is TGTGCCAGCAGGCCACTAGCGGGAGGGCCTGGAGATACGCAGTATTTT.

This clonotype was seen at least ten times. V is TRBV5-1 and J is TRBJ2-7; TRBD2 aligns across 10 bases. This CDR3 has 15 amino acids. From germline, CDR1 is SGHRS and CDR2 YFSETQ. Trimming removed 6 bases from V and 2 bases from J; junction bases left unmatched: 8. The CDR3 sequence: CASTPRTSGTYEQYF. CDR3 sequence (DNA): TGCGCCAGCACCCCTAGGACTAGCGGAACCTACGAGCAGTACTTC.